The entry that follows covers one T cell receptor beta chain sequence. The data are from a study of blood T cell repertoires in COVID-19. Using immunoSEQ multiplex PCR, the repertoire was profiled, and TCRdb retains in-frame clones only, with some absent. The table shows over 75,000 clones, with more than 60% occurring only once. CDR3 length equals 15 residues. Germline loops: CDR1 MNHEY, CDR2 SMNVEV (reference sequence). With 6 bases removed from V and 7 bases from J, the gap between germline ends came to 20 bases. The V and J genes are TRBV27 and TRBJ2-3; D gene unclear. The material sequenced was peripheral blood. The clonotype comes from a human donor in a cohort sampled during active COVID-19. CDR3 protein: CASRTSDLNLHTQYF. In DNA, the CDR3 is TGTGCCAGCAGGACCAGCGATCTCAACCTCCATACGCAGTATTTT.